A selection of T cell receptor beta chains follows, all from one sample in a study of a mutant IDH1 vaccine in newly diagnosed glioma. These receptors have no known antigen. The assay was immunoSEQ multiplex PCR, and TCRdb's table has in-frame clones only and misses some. The sample consists of tens of thousands of clones, roughly 71% of them appearing once. The material sequenced was PBMCs, taken from a glioma patient whose treatment included an IDH1 peptide vaccine. These TCRs come from a man aged 45-65 years with glioma. The conserved cysteine and the conserved F or W are not part of the CDR3 here. Some rows mark clone size as missing; the rest say once, few, many or name a class of expanded clone.

V	size	J	CDR3
TRBV5-1	NA	TRBJ2-1	ASSTVLTGGADEQF
TRBV7-3	NA	TRBJ2-7	ASSPNHYEQY
TRBV19	NA	TRBJ2-1	ASSRTGGNNNEQF
TRBV5-4	once	TRBJ2-7	ASSRVVAGAYEQY
TRBV7-2	NA	TRBJ2-7	ASSLDLDYEQY
TRBV6-1	medium-sized	TRBJ2-1	ASSVGDFEQF
TRBV7-2	NA	TRBJ2-1	ASSLDNGSYNEQF
TRBV28	NA	TRBJ1-2	ASSLGGGNYGYT
TRBV5-6	NA	TRBJ1-4	ASSLRGDREKLF
TRBV7-2	NA	TRBJ2-1	ASSAWGAKYNEQF
TRBV7-9	NA	TRBJ2-2	ASSLVAGPSGELF
TRBV7-2	NA	TRBJ2-7	ASIGGGNPYEQY
TRBV7-9	NA	TRBJ2-6	ASSLGLGAGANVLT
TRBV4-3	NA	TRBJ2-5	ASSHTAEGETQY
TRBV10-1	NA	TRBJ1-5	ASSDRSNQPQH